The following is a T cell receptor (beta chain) sequence with its context. The sample is drawn from a study of blood T cell repertoires in COVID-19. About the research overall: Nucleic acid was either cDNA or gDNA, and it came from T cells, B-cell-depleted T cells, or PBMCs.

Per the original methods: Cell counts per sample came from amplifying reference gene primers. Profiling relied on immunoSEQ multiplex PCR, and the TCRdb table lists in-frame clones only, not all of them. V, J and clone size are those of that table, while D and trimming were read from the DNA. The sample lists 100,000 to 150,000 clones, approximately 80% occurring once. Deletions cut 4 bases from V and 3 bases from J, with 16 bases between. The CDR3 covers 16 residues. CDR1 and CDR2 from the germline V gene are SGHVS and FQNEAQ. The sequencing sample was made of peripheral blood. The TCR sequence derives from a man in his sixties or seventies with acute or convalescent COVID-19. The rearrangement links TRBV7-8 to TRBJ1-5; D uncertain. The CDR3 DNA sequence: TGTGCCAGCAGCTCTAGACGGGAAGCGTACAATCAGCCCCAGCATTTT. This encodes CASSSRREAYNQPQHF.